A selection of T cell receptor beta chains follows, all from one sample in a study of CD8 T cells in Susac syndrome. TCRdb re-analysed the immunoSEQ multiplex PCR reads in MiXCR, keeping a single row per CDR3 protein. Counted here are approximately 190,000 distinct CDR3 sequences, more than 90% occurring once; the ten biggest clones make up around 0.096%. Sequencing input: CD4+ T cells from PBMCs. The receptor source for this set is a human donor with Susac syndrome. Both conserved end residues are part of each CDR3. The D gene is left open where the match is weak. Clone size appears in some rows only: once, few, many, or a class for an expanded clone.

TRBV6-5,TRBJ2-5,.,TRBD2,TGTGCCAGCAGTTACTTCGAGAAGGGAGGGAGGACCCAGTACTTC,CASSYFEKGGRTQYF
TRBV20-1,TRBJ2-1,once,TRBD2,TGCAGTGCAACTAAAAGCGGGACCTACAATGAGCAGTTCTTC,CSATKSGTYNEQFF
TRBV11-1,TRBJ2-5,.,TRBD1,TGTGCCAGCAGTGGAACAGGGGCAGAGACCCAGTACTTC,CASSGTGAETQYF
TRBV15,TRBJ1-1,.,TRBD1,TGTGCCACCAGCGGGGACAGGGTGGACACTGAAGCTTTCTTT,CATSGDRVDTEAFF
TRBV30,TRBJ2-5,once,.,TGTGCCTGGAGTTTAGCGTACCAAGAGACCCAGTACTTC,CAWSLAYQETQYF
TRBV5-1,TRBJ2-1,.,TRBD1,TGCGCCAGCAGCCACCGACAGGGCTCCTACAATGAGCAGTTCTTC,CASSHRQGSYNEQFF
TRBV2,TRBJ2-2,.,TRBD1,TGTGCCAGCAGGGGACAGGGCGTCACCGGGGAGCTGTTTTTT,CASRGQGVTGELFF
TRBV18,TRBJ1-1,.,.,TGTGCCAGCTCAAATCAGGGAGACACTGAAGCTTTCTTT,CASSNQGDTEAFF
TRBV5-1,TRBJ2-1,.,TRBD2,TGCGCCAGCAGCTGGAGAGCGGGGGGCGAAGGGGATGAGCAGTTCTTC,CASSWRAGGEGDEQFF
TRBV5-1,TRBJ2-3,.,TRBD2,TGCGCCAGCAGCTCGGGACTAGCGGGGGGGGCCAGCACAGATACGCAGTATTTT,CASSSGLAGGASTDTQYF
TRBV4-2,TRBJ2-1,.,TRBD2,TGTGCCAGCAGCCAATGGCGGGGGGCACGGGATGAGCAGTTCTTC,CASSQWRGARDEQFF
TRBV28,TRBJ2-7,.,.,TGTGCCAGCAGTATTGTCCACGAGCAGTACTTC,CASSIVHEQYF
TRBV7-9,TRBJ2-7,.,.,TGTGCCAGCAGCTACGGGACGGATACCTACGAGCAGTACTTC,CASSYGTDTYEQYF
TRBV20-1,TRBJ2-1,few,TRBD2,TGCAGTGCTAGGGGACTAGCGGGGTACAATGAGCAGTTCTTC,CSARGLAGYNEQFF
TRBV24-1,TRBJ2-3,.,TRBD1,TGTGCCACCAGTGACAGACAGGGGCTAGGTACGCAGTATTTT,CATSDRQGLGTQYF
TRBV20-1,TRBJ2-3,.,.,TGCAGTGCAACGGAGAGGGGCACAGATACGCAGTATTTT,CSATERGTDTQYF
TRBV10-3,TRBJ2-5,.,TRBD1,TGTGCCATCAGTGAGATGGACAGGGACGCGGAGACCCAGTACTTC,CAISEMDRDAETQYF
TRBV20-1,TRBJ2-7,.,TRBD2,TGCAGTGCTAGACCGGGACTAGCGTTTTACGAGCAGTACTTC,CSARPGLAFYEQYF
TRBV5-4,TRBJ1-3,.,.,TGTGCCAGCAGCCGAAGGGTAGGGTCAACTGGAAACACCATATATTTT,CASSRRVGSTGNTIYF
TRBV13,TRBJ2-5,.,TRBD1,TGTGCCAGCAGCCCCGACCGGACAGGGGGGACCCAGTACTTC,CASSPDRTGGTQYF
TRBV11-3,TRBJ2-1,.,TRBD2,TGTGCCAGCAGCTTAGAAGGGACTACCAACAATGAGCAGTTCTTC,CASSLEGTTNNEQFF
TRBV15,TRBJ1-5,.,.,TGTGCCACCGGTCGTACAGGGAGGGTTCAGCCCCAGCATTTT,CATGRTGRVQPQHF
TRBV29-1,TRBJ1-2,.,.,TGCAGCGTTGTGTGGTCCAACTATGGCTACACCTTC,CSVVWSNYGYTF
TRBV5-1,TRBJ1-1,.,TRBD1,TGCGCCAGCAGCCCAATAGGCCGGACAGGGCACACTGAAGCTTTCTTT,CASSPIGRTGHTEAFF
TRBV7-3,TRBJ2-1,.,TRBD1,TGTGCCAGCAGCTTGGACAGGGGAAACCACAATGAGCAGTTCTTC,CASSLDRGNHNEQFF
TRBV3-1,TRBJ1-2,once,.,TGTGCCAGCAGCGCCGCAGGAGGGGTAACTAACTATGGCTACACCTTC,CASSAAGGVTNYGYTF
TRBV30,TRBJ1-6,once,.,TGTGCCTGGAGTCCGGGGAATTCACCCCTCCACTTT,CAWSPGNSPLHF
TRBV7-6,TRBJ2-7,once,.,TGTGCCAGCAGCTTACGGTTTGGGGGAACCTACGAGCAGTACTTC,CASSLRFGGTYEQYF
TRBV5-4,TRBJ2-7,.,TRBD2,TGTGCCAGCAGCTTGGGAGGACTAGCTTCCTACGAGCAGTACTTC,CASSLGGLASYEQYF
TRBV6-2/TRBV6-3,TRBJ1-5,once,.,TGTGCCAGCAGTACAGGGCTCCGCGACAATCAGCCCCAGCATTTT,CASSTGLRDNQPQHF
TRBV20-1,TRBJ2-5,.,.,TGCAGTGCCTCCGCGGGCTTAGGGTGGACCCAGTACTTC,CSASAGLGWTQYF
TRBV30,TRBJ1-3,.,.,TGTGCCTGGAGATTACAAGGAACGAGGCATGGAAACACCATATATTTT,CAWRLQGTRHGNTIYF
TRBV5-1,TRBJ1-5,.,TRBD1,TGCGCCAGCAGCTCAGGACAGGGGAATCAGCCCCAGCATTTT,CASSSGQGNQPQHF
TRBV20-1,TRBJ2-1,once,.,TGCAGTGCTAGCCCCACGAAGAGCTCCTACAATGAGCAGTTCTTC,CSASPTKSSYNEQFF
TRBV7-2,TRBJ1-6,.,.,TGTGCCAGCAGGGGCCGGGGAAGTGGTAATTCACCCCTCCACTTT,CASRGRGSGNSPLHF
TRBV4-1,TRBJ2-7,.,TRBD1,TGCGCCAGCAGCTCGACACCCGGGACAGCGAACGAGCAGTACTTC,CASSSTPGTANEQYF
TRBV5-4,TRBJ2-5,.,TRBD1,TGTGCCAGCAGCTTGTGGGACAGGGGTCAAGAGACCCAGTACTTC,CASSLWDRGQETQYF
TRBV20-1,TRBJ1-6,.,.,TGCAGTGCTAGAGATGGACGGACAAATTCACCCCTCCACTTT,CSARDGRTNSPLHF
TRBV30,TRBJ1-3,.,TRBD1,TGTGCCTGGAGTTACAGGGGGTACTCTGGAAACACCATATATTTT,CAWSYRGYSGNTIYF
TRBV5-1,TRBJ2-1,.,TRBD2,TGCGCCAGCAGCTCGGGGTTGTTGCGGGGGGCTGATAATGAGCAGTTCTTC,CASSSGLLRGADNEQFF
TRBV5-1,TRBJ2-5,.,.,TGCGCCAGCAGCACGCGTACTCAAGCAGGAGAGACCCAGTACTTC,CASSTRTQAGETQYF
TRBV5-1,TRBJ2-6,once,.,TGCGCCAGCAGCTTGGAGTACAGGGCTGGGGCCAACGTCCTGACTTTC,CASSLEYRAGANVLTF
TRBV9,TRBJ2-2,.,TRBD2,TGTGCCAGCAGCCCCGGGACTAGGGACACCGGGGAGCTGTTTTTT,CASSPGTRDTGELFF
TRBV5-1,TRBJ1-2,.,TRBD1,TGCGCCAGCAGCATCGGACAGGCTGGCTATGGCTACACCTTC,CASSIGQAGYGYTF
TRBV6-5,TRBJ2-7,.,TRBD1,TGTGCCAGCAGTCAGCTGACAGGGAGATACTACGAGCAGTACTTC,CASSQLTGRYYEQYF
TRBV20-1,TRBJ2-7,.,.,TGCAGTGCTAGAGATGACGACAGGCCCTACGAGCAGTACTTC,CSARDDDRPYEQYF
TRBV15,TRBJ2-5,once,.,TGTGCCACCAGCAGAGATTGGGACATCGGCGAGACCCAGTACTTC,CATSRDWDIGETQYF
TRBV18,TRBJ2-1,.,TRBD2,TGTGCCAGCTCATCTGGTAGCGGGGCATACAATGAGCAGTTCTTC,CASSSGSGAYNEQFF
TRBV5-1,TRBJ2-5,.,.,TGCGCCAGCAGCGATCAAGGAGAGACCCAGTACTTC,CASSDQGETQYF
TRBV3-1,TRBJ1-5,.,TRBD1,TGTGCCAGCAGCCCGCAACAGGGGAGCAATCAGCCCCAGCATTTT,CASSPQQGSNQPQHF
TRBV30,TRBJ1-1,.,.,TGTGCCTGGAGTGACTACACTGAAGCTTTCTTT,CAWSDYTEAFF